The present TCR beta chain was sequenced within a study of Ad26.COV2.S vaccination and SARS-CoV-2 variants. General study results and limits: Non-spike TCR breadth did not differ much between vaccine and placebo recipients. Spike-specific CD8+ and CD4+ T cell responses reportedly showed substantial breadth after vaccination.

Data came from immunoSEQ multiplex PCR; TCRdb stores just in-frame clones and leaves some out. The sample records roughly 400,000 clones, approximately 89% being singletons. CDR3 length: 11 residues. The germline gives CDR1 ENHRY, CDR2 SYGVKD. The V end was cut by 10 bases, the J end by 4 bases, with 11 bases between. About this clone: What it binds is not known.

As to treatment: around 19 received Ad26.COV2.S at low or high dose, single or two shots; roughly five received placebo; per-sample allocation not given. Vaccine and placebo recipients were sampled on day 63 after the first injection. The J gene is TRBJ2-7, the V gene TRBV10-3, with TRBD2 as a possible D gene (6 bases). The material sequenced was peripheral blood, taken in a trial of Ad26.COV2.S vaccine versus placebo. The clonotype originates from a person aged 18-60 years who received the Ad26.COV2.S COVID-19 vaccine or a placebo. The CDR3, as DNA: TGTGCCACCCTCGGGGGTTACGAGCAGTACTTC. Translation: CATLGGYEQYF.